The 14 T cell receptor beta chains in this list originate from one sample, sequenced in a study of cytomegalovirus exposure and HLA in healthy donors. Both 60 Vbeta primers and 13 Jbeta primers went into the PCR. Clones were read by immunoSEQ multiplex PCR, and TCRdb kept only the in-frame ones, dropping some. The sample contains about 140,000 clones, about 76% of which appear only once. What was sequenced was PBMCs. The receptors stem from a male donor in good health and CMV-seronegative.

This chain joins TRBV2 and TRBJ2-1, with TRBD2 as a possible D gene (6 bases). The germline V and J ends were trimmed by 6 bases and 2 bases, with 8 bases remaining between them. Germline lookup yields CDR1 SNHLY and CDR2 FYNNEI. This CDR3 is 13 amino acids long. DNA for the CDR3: TGTGCCAGCAGCGGGGAGGCCTACAATGAGCAGTTCTTC. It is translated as CASSGEAYNEQFF. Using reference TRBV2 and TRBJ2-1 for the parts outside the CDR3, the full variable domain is EPEVTQTPSHQVTQMGQEVILRCVPISNHLYFYWYRQILGQKVEFLVSFYNNEISEKSEIFDDQFSVERPDGSNFTLKIRSTKLEDSAMYFCASSGEAYNEQFFGPGTRLTVL.

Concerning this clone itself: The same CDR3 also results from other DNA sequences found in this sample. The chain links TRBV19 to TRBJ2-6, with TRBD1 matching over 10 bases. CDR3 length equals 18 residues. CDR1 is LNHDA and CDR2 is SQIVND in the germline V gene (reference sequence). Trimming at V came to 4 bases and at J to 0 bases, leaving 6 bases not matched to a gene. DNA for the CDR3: TGTGCCAGTAGTAAGCCGGGACAGGGGACCTCTGGGGCCAACGTCCTGACTTTC. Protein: CASSKPGQGTSGANVLTF.

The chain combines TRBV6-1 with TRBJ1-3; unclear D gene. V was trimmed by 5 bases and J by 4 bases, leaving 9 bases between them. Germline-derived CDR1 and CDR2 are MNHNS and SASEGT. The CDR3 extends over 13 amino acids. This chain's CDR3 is CASSPESGNTIYF. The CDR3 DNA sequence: TGTGCCAGCAGTCCCGAGTCGGGAAACACCATATATTTT.

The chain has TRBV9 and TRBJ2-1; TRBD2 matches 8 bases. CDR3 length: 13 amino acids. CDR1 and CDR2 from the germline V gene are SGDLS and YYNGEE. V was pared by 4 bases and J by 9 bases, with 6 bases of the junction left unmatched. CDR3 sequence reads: CASSPGGGVEQFF. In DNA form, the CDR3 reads TGTGCCAGCAGCCCGGGGGGGGGCGTTGAGCAGTTCTTC.

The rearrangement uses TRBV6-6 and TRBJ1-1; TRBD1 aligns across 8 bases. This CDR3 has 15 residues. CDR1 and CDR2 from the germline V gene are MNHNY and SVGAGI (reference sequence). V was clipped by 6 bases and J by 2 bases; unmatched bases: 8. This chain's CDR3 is CASSPFGQGNTEAFF. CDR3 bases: TGTGCCAGCAGCCCTTTTGGACAGGGAAACACTGAAGCTTTCTTT.

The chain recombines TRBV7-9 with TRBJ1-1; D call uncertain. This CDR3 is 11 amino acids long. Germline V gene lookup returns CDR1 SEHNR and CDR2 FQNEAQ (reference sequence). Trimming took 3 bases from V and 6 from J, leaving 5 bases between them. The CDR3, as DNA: TGTGCCAGCAGCTTTTCAGCTGAAGCTTTCTTT. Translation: CASSFSAEAFF.

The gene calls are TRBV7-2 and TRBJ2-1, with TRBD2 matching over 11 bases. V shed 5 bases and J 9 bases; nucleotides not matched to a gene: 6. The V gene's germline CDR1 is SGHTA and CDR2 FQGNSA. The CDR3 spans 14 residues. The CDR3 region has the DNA TGTGCCAGCAGCCTACTAGCGGGGGCTGGTGAGCAGTTCTTC. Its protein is CASSLLAGAGEQFF.

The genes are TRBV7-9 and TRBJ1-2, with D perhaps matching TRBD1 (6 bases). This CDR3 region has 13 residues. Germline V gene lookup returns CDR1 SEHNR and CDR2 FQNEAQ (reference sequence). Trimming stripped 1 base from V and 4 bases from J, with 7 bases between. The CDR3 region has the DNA TGTGCCAGCAGCTTAGTAGGGGGCTATGGCTACACCTTC. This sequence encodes CASSLVGGYGYTF.

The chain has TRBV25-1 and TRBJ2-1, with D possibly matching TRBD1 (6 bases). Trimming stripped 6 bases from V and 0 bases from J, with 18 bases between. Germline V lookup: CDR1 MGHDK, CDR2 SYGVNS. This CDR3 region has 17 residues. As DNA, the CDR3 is TGTGCCAGCAGGAAATACGGGACACCCTCCTCCTACAATGAGCAGTTCTTC. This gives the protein CASRKYGTPSSYNEQFF.

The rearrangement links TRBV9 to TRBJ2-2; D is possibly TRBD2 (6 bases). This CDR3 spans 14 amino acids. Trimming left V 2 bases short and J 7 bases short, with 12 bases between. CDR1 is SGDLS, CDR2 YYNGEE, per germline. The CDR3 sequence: CASSVQGGGGELFF. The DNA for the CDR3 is TGTGCCAGCAGCGTTCAGGGAGGCGGCGGGGAGCTGTTTTTT.

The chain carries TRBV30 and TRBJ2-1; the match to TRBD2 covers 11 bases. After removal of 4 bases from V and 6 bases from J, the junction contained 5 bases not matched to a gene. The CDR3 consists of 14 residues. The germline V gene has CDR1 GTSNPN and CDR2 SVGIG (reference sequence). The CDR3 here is CAWNLAGGLNEQFF. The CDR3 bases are TGTGCCTGGAACCTAGCGGGAGGACTCAATGAGCAGTTCTTC.

CDR3 coding DNA: TGTGCCAGCAGTTTGCGAGGATATGGCTACACCTTC. This encodes CASSLRGYGYTF. This chain uses TRBV28 with TRBJ1-2; D unresolved. CDR1 and CDR2 (germline): MDHEN, SYDVKM. Trimming shortened V by 3 bases and J by 5 bases, and 7 bases separated the two germline ends. The CDR3 has 12 amino acids.

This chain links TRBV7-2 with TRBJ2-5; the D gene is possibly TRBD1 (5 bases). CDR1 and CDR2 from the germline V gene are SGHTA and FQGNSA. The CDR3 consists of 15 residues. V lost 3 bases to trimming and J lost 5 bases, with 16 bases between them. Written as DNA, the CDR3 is TGTGCCAGCAGCTTCCCTAGAAGGCCAGGGGAGACCCAGTACTTC. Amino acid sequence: CASSFPRRPGETQYF.

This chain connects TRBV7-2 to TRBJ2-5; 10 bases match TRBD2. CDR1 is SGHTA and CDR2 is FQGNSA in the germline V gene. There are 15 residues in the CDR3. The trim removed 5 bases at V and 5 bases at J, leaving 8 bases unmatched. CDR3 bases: TGTGCCAGCAGCCCGAGAGCGGGGGGGCGGGAGACCCAGTACTTC. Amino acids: CASSPRAGGRETQYF.